These 7 T cell receptor beta chains were all obtained from the same sample, sequenced in a study of CD8+ T cells in alopecia areata. RNA extraction and reverse transcription yielded cDNA as sequencing template. Method: immunoSEQ multiplex PCR; TCRdb's copy keeps in-frame clones and lacks some. The repertoire holds fewer than 200,000 clones, with about 67% as singletons. The source material was CD8+ T cells sorted from blood, sampled at week 0. The receptors here all came from a human donor with alopecia areata.

This clone was seen once. The genes are TRBV27 and TRBJ2-3, with a weak D call TRBD1 (5 bases). From germline, CDR1 is MNHEY and CDR2 SMNVEV (reference sequence). Trimming stripped 6 bases from V and 5 bases from J, with 12 bases between. The CDR3 sequence is 13 residues long. CDR3 in DNA: TGTGCCAGCAGCCAGGACATGGGAGATACGCAGTATTTT. This encodes CASSQDMGDTQYF.

V gene TRBV29-1 combines with J gene TRBJ1-1, with D possibly TRBD1 on 6 matching bases. The CDR3 is 16 amino acids. Germline CDR1 reads SQVTM; CDR2 reads ANQGSEA. V shed 5 bases and J shed 0 bases, with 19 bases lying between them. DNA for the CDR3: TGCAGCGTTATGGACAGTCCTTCCTCGCTGAACACTGAAGCTTTCTTT. As protein: CSVMDSPSSLNTEAFF.

The chain couples TRBV18 to TRBJ1-2; the D is unclear. The CDR3 is 12 residues long. V lost 2 bases to trimming and J lost 8 bases, with 9 bases between them. The germline CDR1 and CDR2 sequences are KGHSH and LQKENI. The CDR3 is CASSPKSAGYTF. The CDR3, as DNA: TGTGCCAGCTCACCAAAGAGTGCGGGCTACACCTTC.

The chain couples TRBV6-6 to TRBJ1-1; D possibly corresponds to TRBD1 (5 bases). The V and J ends lost 0 bases and 6 bases respectively, with 11 bases between them. This CDR3 comprises 14 residues. Germline CDR1 and CDR2: MNHNY and SVGAGI (reference sequence). CDR3 residues: CASSYSRRGSEAFF. The CDR3 DNA reads TGTGCCAGCAGTTACTCGAGGCGGGGGTCTGAAGCTTTCTTT.

The chain carries TRBV30 and TRBJ1-2; D is possibly TRBD1 (5 bases). The CDR3 consists of 12 residues. The V end was cut by 8 bases, the J end by 3 bases, with 13 bases between. Germline-derived CDR1 and CDR2 are GTSNPN and SVGIG (reference sequence). In nucleotides, the CDR3 is TGTGCCAGTAGTTGGGGCTACTATGGCTACACCTTC. Its protein product is CASSWGYYGYTF. Looking up the rest from reference TRBV30 and TRBJ1-2 gives the full variable domain: SQTIHQWPATLVQPVGSPLSLECTVEGTSNPNLYWYRQAAGRGLQLLFYSVGIGQISSEVPQNLSASRPQDRQFILSSKKLLLSDSGFYLCASSWGYYGYTFGSGTRLTVV.

There are a few counts of this clone. CDR3 DNA: TGTGCCAGCAGTGAAGGGGCAGTTCAAGAGACCCAGTACTTC. Translating gives CASSEGAVQETQYF. J is TRBJ2-5 and V is TRBV2, with D unresolved. CDR1 and CDR2 from the germline V gene are SNHLY and FYNNEI. The CDR3 length is 14 residues. Trimming cost V 1 base and J 2 bases, with 8 bases left between them.

J is TRBJ1-3 and V is TRBV9; D uncertain. Germline V gives CDR1 SGDLS, CDR2 YYNGEE. The CDR3 runs to 16 residues. V lost 0 bases and J lost 2, with 12 bases in between. The CDR3 coding sequence is TGTGCCAGCAGCGTAGATACAGCATACACTGGAAACACCATATATTTT. Amino acids: CASSVDTAYTGNTIYF. Complete variable domain (other parts from reference TRBV9 and TRBJ1-3): DSGVTQTPKHLITATGQRVTLRCSPRSGDLSVYWYQQSLDQGLQFLIQYYNGEERAKGNILERFSAQQFPDLHSELNLSSLELGDSALYFCASSVDTAYTGNTIYFGEGSWLTVV.